The T cell receptor (beta chain) under discussion was sequenced for a study of T cell responses to AZD1222 COVID-19 vaccine. Findings and caveats of the study: Just a handful of people given AZD1222 tested seropositive at baseline. Spike regions recognized by vaccine-associated CD4 TCRs spanned the protein, led by 160-218 and 743-854. It should be noted that donors were predominantly white British and more often female, and clonal diversity was possibly underestimated.

Note on this clone: The antigen is undetermined.

Using immunoSEQ multiplex PCR, the repertoire was profiled, and TCRdb retains in-frame clones only, with some absent. Here the sample spans about 130,000 clones, more than 90% being singletons. Here the sequenced sample was peripheral blood, taken 28 days after the second AZD1222 dose. The source of this sequence is an adult who received the AZD1222 COVID-19 vaccine.

This chain's CDR3 is CATSDPGVRGNSPLHF. The DNA for the CDR3 is TGTGCCACCAGTGACCCCGGCGTGAGGGGAAATTCACCCCTCCACTTT. The chain joins TRBV24-1 to TRBJ1-6; a weak D match, TRBD1 (5 bases). The germline V gene encodes CDR1 KGHDR and CDR2 SFDVKD. V lost 4 bases to trimming and J lost 7 bases, with 16 bases between them. This CDR3 is 16 amino acids long.